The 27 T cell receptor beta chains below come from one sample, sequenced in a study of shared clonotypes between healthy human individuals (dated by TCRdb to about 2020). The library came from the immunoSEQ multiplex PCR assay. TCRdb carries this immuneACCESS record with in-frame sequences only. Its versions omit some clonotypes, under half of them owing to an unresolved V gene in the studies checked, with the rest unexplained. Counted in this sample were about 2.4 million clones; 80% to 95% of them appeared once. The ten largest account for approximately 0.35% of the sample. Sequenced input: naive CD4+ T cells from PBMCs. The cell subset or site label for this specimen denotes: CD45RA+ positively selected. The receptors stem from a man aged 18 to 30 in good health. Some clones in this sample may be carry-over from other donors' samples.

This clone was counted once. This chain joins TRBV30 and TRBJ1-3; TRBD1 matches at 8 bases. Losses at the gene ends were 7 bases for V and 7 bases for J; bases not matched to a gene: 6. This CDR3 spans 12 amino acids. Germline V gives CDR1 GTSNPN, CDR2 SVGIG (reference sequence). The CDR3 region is CASMTGVNTIYF. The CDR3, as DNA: TGTGCCTCTATGACAGGGGTGAACACCATATATTTT.

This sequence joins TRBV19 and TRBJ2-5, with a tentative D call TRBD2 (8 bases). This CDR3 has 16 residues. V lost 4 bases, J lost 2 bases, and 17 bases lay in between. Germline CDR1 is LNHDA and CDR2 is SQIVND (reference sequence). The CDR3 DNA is TGTGCCAGTAGTACCGGGAGGGGGCGAATTCAAGAGACCCAGTACTTC. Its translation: CASSTGRGRIQETQYF. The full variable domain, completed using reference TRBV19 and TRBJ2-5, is DGGITQSPKYLFRKEGQNVTLSCEQNLNHDAMYWYRQDPGQGLRLIYYSQIVNDFQKGDIAEGYSVSREKKESFPLTVTSAQKNPTAFYLCASSTGRGRIQETQYFGPGTRLLVL.

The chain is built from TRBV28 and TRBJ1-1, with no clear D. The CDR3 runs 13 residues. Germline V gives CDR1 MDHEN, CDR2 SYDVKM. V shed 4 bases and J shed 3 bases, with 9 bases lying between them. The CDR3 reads CASSSGPDTEAFF. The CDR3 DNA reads TGTGCCAGCAGTTCCGGACCCGACACTGAAGCTTTCTTT.

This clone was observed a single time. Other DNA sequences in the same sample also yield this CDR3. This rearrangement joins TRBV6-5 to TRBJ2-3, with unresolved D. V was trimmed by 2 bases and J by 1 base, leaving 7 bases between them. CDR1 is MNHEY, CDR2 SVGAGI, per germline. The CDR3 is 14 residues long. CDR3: CASSYGQGTDTQYF. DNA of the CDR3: TGTGCCAGCAGTTACGGGCAGGGCACAGATACGCAGTATTTT.

The CDR3 nucleotides read TGCAGCGCCAACGGACAGGCCGGAGGAGAGACCCAGTACTTC. It specifies CSANGQAGGETQYF. V usage is TRBV29-1 and J usage is TRBJ2-5; 7 bases are a match to TRBD1. The CDR3 consists of 14 residues. CDR1 and CDR2 from the germline V gene are SQVTM and ANQGSEA. V gave up 7 bases and J gave up 4 bases; unmatched junction bases: 12.

The DNA of the CDR3 is TGCGCCAGCAGCCAAGAATGGCAGGGACCCCTCAATGAGCAGTTCTTC. This codes for CASSQEWQGPLNEQFF. The rearrangement links TRBV4-1 to TRBJ2-1; D is tentatively TRBD1 or TRBD2 (5 bases each). V lost 0 bases and J 6 bases, leaving 15 bases between the germline ends. CDR1 and CDR2 from the germline V gene are MGHRA and YSYEKL. This CDR3 has 16 residues.

The CDR3 DNA sequence: TGTGCCAGTAGTTTATGGACTAGCGGGATACGGGGTGAGCAGTTCTTC. It yields the protein CASSLWTSGIRGEQFF. V gene TRBV19 combines with J gene TRBJ2-1; TRBD2 matches 12 bases. Germline assignment: CDR1 LNHDA and CDR2 SQIVND (reference sequence). The length of the CDR3 is 16 residues. The junction had 11 bases not matched to a gene; V was cut back by 5 bases and J by 9 bases.

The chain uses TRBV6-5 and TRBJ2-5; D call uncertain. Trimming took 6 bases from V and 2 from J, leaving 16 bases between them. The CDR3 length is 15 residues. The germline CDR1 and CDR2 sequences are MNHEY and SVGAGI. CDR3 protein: CASRDRQPLQETQYF. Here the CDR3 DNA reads TGTGCCAGCAGGGACCGACAACCTCTTCAAGAGACCCAGTACTTC.

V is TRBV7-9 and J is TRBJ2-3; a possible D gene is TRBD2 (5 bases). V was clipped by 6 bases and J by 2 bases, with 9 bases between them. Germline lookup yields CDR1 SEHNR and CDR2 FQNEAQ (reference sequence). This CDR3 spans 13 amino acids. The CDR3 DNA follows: TGTGCCAGCAGGCGGGCCGCCACAGATACGCAGTATTTT. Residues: CASRRAATDTQYF.

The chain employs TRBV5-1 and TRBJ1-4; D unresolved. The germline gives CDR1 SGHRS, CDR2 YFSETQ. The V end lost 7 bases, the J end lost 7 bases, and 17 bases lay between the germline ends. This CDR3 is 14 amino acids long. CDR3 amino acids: CASQVGGSGEKLFF. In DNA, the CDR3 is TGCGCCAGCCAGGTTGGAGGGTCGGGTGAAAAACTGTTTTTT.

CDR3 amino acids: CASSQGPENEQFF. CDR3 coding DNA: TGTGCCAGCAGCCAAGGACCGGAAAATGAGCAGTTCTTC. The chain links TRBV4-2 to TRBJ2-1; D remains ambiguous. The CDR3 consists of 13 residues. V was clipped by 1 base and J by 7 bases, with 8 bases between them. CDR1 is LGHNA, CDR2 YNFKEQ, per germline.

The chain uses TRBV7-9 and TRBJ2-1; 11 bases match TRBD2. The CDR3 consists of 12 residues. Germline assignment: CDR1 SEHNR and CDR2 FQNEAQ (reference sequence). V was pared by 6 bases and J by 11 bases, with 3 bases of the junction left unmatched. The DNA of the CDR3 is TGTGCCAGCAGTAGACTAGCGGGAAAGCAGTTCTTC. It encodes CASSRLAGKQFF.

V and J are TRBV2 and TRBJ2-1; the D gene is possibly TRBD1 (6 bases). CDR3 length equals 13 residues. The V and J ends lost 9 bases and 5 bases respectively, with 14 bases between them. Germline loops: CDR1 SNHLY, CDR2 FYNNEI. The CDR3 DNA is TGTGCCAGTCTTTGGGACAAAGACAATGAGCAGTTCTTC. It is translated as CASLWDKDNEQFF.

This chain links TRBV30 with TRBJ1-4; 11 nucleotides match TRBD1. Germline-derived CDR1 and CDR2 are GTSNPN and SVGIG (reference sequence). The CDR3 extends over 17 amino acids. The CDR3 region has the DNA TGTGCTTTGCTACCGGGACAGGGGGATACAACTAATGAAAAACTGTTTTTT. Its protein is CALLPGQGDTTNEKLFF.

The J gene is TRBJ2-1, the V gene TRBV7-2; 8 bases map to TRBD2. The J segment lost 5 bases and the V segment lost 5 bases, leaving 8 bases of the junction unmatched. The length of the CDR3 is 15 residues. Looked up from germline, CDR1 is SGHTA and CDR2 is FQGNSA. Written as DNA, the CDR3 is TGTGCCAGCAGCCCAGTCAGCGGGAGAAACAATGAGCAGTTCTTC. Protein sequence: CASSPVSGRNNEQFF.

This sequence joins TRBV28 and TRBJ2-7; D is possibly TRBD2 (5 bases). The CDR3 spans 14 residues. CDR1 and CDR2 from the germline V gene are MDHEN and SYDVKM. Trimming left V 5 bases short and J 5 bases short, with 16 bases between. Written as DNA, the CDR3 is TGTGCCAGCAGTGCGGGTCGCCCTGTCCACGAGCAGTACTTC. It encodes CASSAGRPVHEQYF.

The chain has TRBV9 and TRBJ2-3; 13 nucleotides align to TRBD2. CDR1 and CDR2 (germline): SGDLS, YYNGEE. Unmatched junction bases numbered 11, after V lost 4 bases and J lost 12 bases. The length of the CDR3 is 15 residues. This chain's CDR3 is CASSLGTSGKGGQYF. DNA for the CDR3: TGTGCCAGCAGCCTAGGGACTAGCGGGAAGGGGGGTCAGTATTTT.

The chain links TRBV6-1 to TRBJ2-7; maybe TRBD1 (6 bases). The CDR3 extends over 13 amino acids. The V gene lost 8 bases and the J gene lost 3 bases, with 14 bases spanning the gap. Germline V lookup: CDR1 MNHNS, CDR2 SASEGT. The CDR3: CASLDGDIYEQYF. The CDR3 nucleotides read TGTGCCAGCCTCGACGGGGACATCTACGAGCAGTACTTC.

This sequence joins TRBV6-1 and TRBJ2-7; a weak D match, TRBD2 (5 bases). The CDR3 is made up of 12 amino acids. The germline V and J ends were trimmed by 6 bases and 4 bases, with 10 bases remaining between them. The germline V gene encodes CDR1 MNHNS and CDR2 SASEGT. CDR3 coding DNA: TGTGCCAGCAGCTCAACTAGATACGAGCAGTACTTC. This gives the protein CASSSTRYEQYF.

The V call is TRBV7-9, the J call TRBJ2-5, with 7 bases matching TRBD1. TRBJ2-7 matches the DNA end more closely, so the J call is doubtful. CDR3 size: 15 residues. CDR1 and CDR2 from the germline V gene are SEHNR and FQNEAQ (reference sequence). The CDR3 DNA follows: TGTGCCAGCAGCCCCGCTCTGGGACAGACCCACGAGCAGTACTTC. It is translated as CASSPALGQTHEQYF.

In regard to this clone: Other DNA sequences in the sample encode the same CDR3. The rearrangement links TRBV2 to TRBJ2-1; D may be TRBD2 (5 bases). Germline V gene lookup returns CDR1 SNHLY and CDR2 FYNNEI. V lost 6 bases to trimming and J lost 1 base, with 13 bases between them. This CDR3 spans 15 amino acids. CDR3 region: CASSDEGPSYNEQFF. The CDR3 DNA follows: TGTGCCAGCAGCGATGAGGGCCCATCCTACAATGAGCAGTTCTTC.

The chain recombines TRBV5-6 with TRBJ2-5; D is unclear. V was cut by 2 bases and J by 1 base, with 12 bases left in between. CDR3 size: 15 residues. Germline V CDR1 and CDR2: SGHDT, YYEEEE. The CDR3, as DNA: TGTGCCAGCAGCTTTTTACCCCTGCCCCAAGAGACCCAGTACTTC. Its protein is CASSFLPLPQETQYF.

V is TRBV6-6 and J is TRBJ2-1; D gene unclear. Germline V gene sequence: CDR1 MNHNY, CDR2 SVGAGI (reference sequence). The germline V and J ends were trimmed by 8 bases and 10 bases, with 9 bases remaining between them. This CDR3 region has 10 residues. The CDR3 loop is CASGVREQFF. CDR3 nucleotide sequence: TGTGCCAGCGGCGTACGGGAGCAGTTCTTC.

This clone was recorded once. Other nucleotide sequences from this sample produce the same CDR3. The CDR3 sequence: CASSEDGSSYNEQFF. CDR3 coding DNA: TGTGCCAGCAGTGAGGATGGCAGCTCCTACAATGAGCAGTTCTTC. The V gene is TRBV2, the J gene TRBJ2-1; D is uncertain. CDR3 length: 15 amino acids. Trimming pared 3 bases from V and 0 bases from J, leaving 9 bases between. The germline V gene encodes CDR1 SNHLY and CDR2 FYNNEI.

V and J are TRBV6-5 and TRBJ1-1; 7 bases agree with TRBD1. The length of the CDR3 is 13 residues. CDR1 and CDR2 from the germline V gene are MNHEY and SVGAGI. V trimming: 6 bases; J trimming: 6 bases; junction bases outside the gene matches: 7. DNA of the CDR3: TGTGCCAGCAGGTACAGGGGAGCGGCTGAAGCTTTCTTT. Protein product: CASRYRGAAEAFF.

The CDR3 spells CATSRDYRPQHF. The DNA of the CDR3 is TGTGCCACCAGCAGAGATTATCGGCCCCAGCATTTT. This rearrangement joins TRBV15 to TRBJ1-5; D unresolved. Germline CDR1 LNHNV, CDR2 YYDKDF (reference sequence). The CDR3 consists of 12 residues. The V gene lost 0 bases and the J gene lost 9 bases, with 6 bases spanning the gap. The full variable domain, completed using reference TRBV15 and TRBJ1-5, is DAMVIQNPRYQVTQFGKPVTLSCSQTLNHNVMYWYQQKSSQAPKLLFHYYDKDFNNEADTPDNFQSRRPNTSFCFLDIRSPGLGDTAMYLCATSRDYRPQHFGDGTRLSIL.

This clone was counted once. The CDR3 is CASSSGETQYF. CDR3 nucleotides: TGTGCCAGCAGCTCAGGGGAGACCCAGTACTTC. This rearrangement joins TRBV5-6 to TRBJ2-5; possible D gene TRBD1, 5 bases. The length of the CDR3 is 11 residues. V was shortened by 3 bases and J by 5 bases, with 5 bases between the two germline ends. The germline CDR1 and CDR2 sequences are SGHDT and YYEEEE. The whole variable domain, filled in from reference TRBV5-6 and TRBJ2-5, reads DAGVTQSPTHLIKTRGQQVTLRCSPKSGHDTVSWYQQALGQGPQFIFQYYEEEERQRGNFPDRFSGHQFPNYSSELNVNALLLGDSALYLCASSSGETQYFGPGTRLLVL.